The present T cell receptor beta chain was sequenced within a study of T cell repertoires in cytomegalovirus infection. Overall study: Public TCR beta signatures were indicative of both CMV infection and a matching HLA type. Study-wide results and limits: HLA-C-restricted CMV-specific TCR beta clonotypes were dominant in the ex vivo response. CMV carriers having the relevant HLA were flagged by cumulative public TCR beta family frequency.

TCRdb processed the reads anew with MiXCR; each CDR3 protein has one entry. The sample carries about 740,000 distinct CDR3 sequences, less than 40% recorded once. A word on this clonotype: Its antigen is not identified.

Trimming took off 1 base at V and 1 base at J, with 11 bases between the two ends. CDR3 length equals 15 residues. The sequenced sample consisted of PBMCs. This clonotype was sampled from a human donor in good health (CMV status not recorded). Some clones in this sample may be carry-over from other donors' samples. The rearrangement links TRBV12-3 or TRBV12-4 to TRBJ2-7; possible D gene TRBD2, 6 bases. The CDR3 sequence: CASSLGRALSYEQYF. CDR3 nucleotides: TGTGCCAGCAGTTTAGGGAGGGCCTTGTCCTACGAGCAGTACTTC.